This is a list of T cell receptor beta chains from one sample in a study of neurological immune-mediated disorders. One entry per CDR3 protein, called by TCRdb with MiXCR from the 5' RACE reads. The data show fewer than 70,000 distinct CDR3 sequences, about 8.9% seen once. What was sequenced was PBMCs. All receptors come from a young man in good health. Each CDR3 is given with its conserved first and last residue. Fields, in order: CDR3 DNA, CDR3 protein, J gene, D gene, clone size, V gene. The D gene is left open where the match is weak. Clone sizes are given selectively: once, few, many, or a class where the clone is expanded.

DNA: TGTGCCAGCAGTTCCCGTCTTGATACGCAGTATTTT
CDR3: CASSSRLDTQYF
J: TRBJ2-3
D: -
size: -
V: TRBV27

DNA: TGTGCCAGCAGCACAAAAAGACGTACTGAAGCTTTCTTT
CDR3: CASSTKRRTEAFF
J: TRBJ1-1
D: -
size: many
V: TRBV21-1

DNA: TGTGCCAGCAGCTTAGGTTGGGGGGAGTCTTACAATGAGCAGTTCTTC
CDR3: CASSLGWGESYNEQFF
J: TRBJ2-1
D: -
size: many
V: TRBV11-2

DNA: TGTGCCAGCTCACCCGACACCTCCTACGAGCAGTACTTC
CDR3: CASSPDTSYEQYF
J: TRBJ2-7
D: -
size: many
V: TRBV18

DNA: TGCGCCAGCAGCCCTACAGGGTCTGGGGCCAACGTCCTGACTTTC
CDR3: CASSPTGSGANVLTF
J: TRBJ2-6
D: -
size: many
V: TRBV5-1

DNA: TGTGCCAGCAGTGAACGACAGAGAGATAATTCACCCCTCCACTTT
CDR3: CASSERQRDNSPLHF
J: TRBJ1-6
D: -
size: many
V: TRBV25-1

DNA: TGTGCCAGCAGCGTAGCCGTTTCTAGCGGAAAAGAGACCCAGTACTTC
CDR3: CASSVAVSSGKETQYF
J: TRBJ2-5
D: TRBD2
size: many
V: TRBV9

DNA: TGTGCCAGCAGCAATAAAACGGGCAGCTACAATGAGCAGTTCTTC
CDR3: CASSNKTGSYNEQFF
J: TRBJ2-1
D: -
size: many
V: TRBV21-1

DNA: TGTGCCAGCAGCTCATCTGGAAAACTGTTTTTT
CDR3: CASSSSGKLFF
J: TRBJ1-4
D: -
size: many
V: TRBV11-2

DNA: TGTGCCAGCAGCCGGGAGCCAGGTGGCGGGCGCTCCTACGAGCAGTACTTC
CDR3: CASSREPGGGRSYEQYF
J: TRBJ2-7
D: -
size: medium-sized
V: TRBV7-2

DNA: TGTGCCAGCAGCCTACGGGGGGTTGGCACAGATACGCAGTATTTT
CDR3: CASSLRGVGTDTQYF
J: TRBJ2-3
D: TRBD2
size: many
V: TRBV27

DNA: TGTGCCAGCAGCAGGGCGGCCATCCCTGAAAAAGCTTTCTTT
CDR3: CASSRAAIPEKAFF
J: TRBJ1-1
D: -
size: many
V: TRBV28

DNA: TGCGCCAGCAGACTAGCGGGAGGGTCAGATACGCAGTATTTT
CDR3: CASRLAGGSDTQYF
J: TRBJ2-3
D: TRBD2
size: many
V: TRBV5-1

DNA: TGTGCCAGCAGCGCGGAGACGGAGAATTCACCCCTCCACTTT
CDR3: CASSAETENSPLHF
J: TRBJ1-6
D: -
size: few
V: TRBV9

DNA: TGCAGTGCTAGAACTCACGGGACAGGGGGCGAGCAGTACTTC
CDR3: CSARTHGTGGEQYF
J: TRBJ2-7
D: TRBD1
size: many
V: TRBV20-1

DNA: TGTGCCACCAGTCCCGGGGTGGTGGAGACCCAGTACTTC
CDR3: CATSPGVVETQYF
J: TRBJ2-5
D: -
size: many
V: TRBV15

DNA: TGCAGCGTGCCCGGGACAGATTATGGCTACACCTTC
CDR3: CSVPGTDYGYTF
J: TRBJ1-2
D: TRBD1
size: many
V: TRBV29-1

DNA: TGTGCCAGCAGCATCCTCTTAGCGGGAGGAACAGATACGCAGTATTTT
CDR3: CASSILLAGGTDTQYF
J: TRBJ2-3
D: TRBD2
size: many
V: TRBV7-8

DNA: TGTGCCAGCAGCCAAGATGGGAGGGGGCGAACCACCGGGGAGCTGTTTTTT
CDR3: CASSQDGRGRTTGELFF
J: TRBJ2-2
D: -
size: -
V: TRBV3-1

DNA: TGTGCCAGCAGCCACTTTTACACCCTTCACAATGAGCAGTTCTTC
CDR3: CASSHFYTLHNEQFF
J: TRBJ2-1
D: -
size: many
V: TRBV6-6

DNA: TGTGCCAGCAGTTTAGGGCGGAGCTCTGGGGCCAACGTCCTGACTTTC
CDR3: CASSLGRSSGANVLTF
J: TRBJ2-6
D: -
size: many
V: TRBV28

DNA: TGTGCCAGTAGCGCAGGGACAGGGGGTTATAATGAGCAGTTCTTC
CDR3: CASSAGTGGYNEQFF
J: TRBJ2-1
D: TRBD1
size: -
V: TRBV19

DNA: TGTGCCGTCGAATTCCGGACAGGAGACTCCTACGAGCAGTACTTC
CDR3: CAVEFRTGDSYEQYF
J: TRBJ2-7
D: TRBD1
size: many
V: TRBV10-3

DNA: TGTGCCAGCAGCCAAACACTAGCCTCGGAGCAGTTCTTC
CDR3: CASSQTLASEQFF
J: TRBJ2-1
D: -
size: many
V: TRBV11-2

DNA: TGTGCCAGCAGCCAGCTAAATGAAAAACTGTTTTTT
CDR3: CASSQLNEKLFF
J: TRBJ1-4
D: -
size: many
V: TRBV3-1

DNA: TGCGCCAGCAGTGAGAGCGGGAGGGCAAATGAGCAGTTCTTC
CDR3: CASSESGRANEQFF
J: TRBJ2-1
D: TRBD2
size: many
V: TRBV10-1

DNA: TGTGCCAGCGGCCAGACAGGGCGAACTGAAGCTTTCTTT
CDR3: CASGQTGRTEAFF
J: TRBJ1-1
D: TRBD1
size: many
V: TRBV10-3

DNA: -
CDR3: CASSSSRRLASYEQYF
J: TRBJ2-7
D: -
size: many
V: TRBV27

DNA: TGTGCCAGCAGCCCCGGACAGGGATCGACTAATGAAAAACTGTTTTTT
CDR3: CASSPGQGSTNEKLFF
J: TRBJ1-4
D: TRBD1
size: many
V: TRBV5-5

DNA: TGTGCCAGCAGTTTTTTGGGGGGTATCGACTACGAGCAGTACTTC
CDR3: CASSFLGGIDYEQYF
J: TRBJ2-7
D: -
size: many
V: TRBV12-3/TRBV12-4

DNA: TGTGCCATCAGTGAGACCGGACAGCGCGGGGAGCTGTTTTTT
CDR3: CAISETGQRGELFF
J: TRBJ2-2
D: -
size: many
V: TRBV10-3

DNA: TGTGCCTGGAGTGAAACCCCCTGGGGGAGGGGTAGCACAGATACGCAGTATTTT
CDR3: CAWSETPWGRGSTDTQYF
J: TRBJ2-3
D: TRBD2
size: many
V: TRBV30

DNA: TGTGCCAGCAGCTACGTTAGCACAGATACGCAGTATTTT
CDR3: CASSYVSTDTQYF
J: TRBJ2-3
D: -
size: many
V: TRBV7-2

DNA: TGTGCCGTCTCGTCCCAGGGCCATAACACTGAAGCTTTCTTT
CDR3: CAVSSQGHNTEAFF
J: TRBJ1-1
D: -
size: many
V: TRBV6-1

DNA: TGCAGTGCTAGAAGGGGTGGGGCCACTGAAGCTTTCTTT
CDR3: CSARRGGATEAFF
J: TRBJ1-1
D: -
size: many
V: TRBV20-1

DNA: TGCAGCGTCGGTATACCAAGGGCAGGGAATGAGCAGTTCTTC
CDR3: CSVGIPRAGNEQFF
J: TRBJ2-1
D: -
size: many
V: TRBV29-1

DNA: TGTGCCAGCAGCCCACCGGGGGGGGGCATTGAGCAGTTCTTC
CDR3: CASSPPGGGIEQFF
J: TRBJ2-1
D: TRBD2
size: many
V: TRBV7-2

DNA: TGCAGCTGGACAGGGAGTAAGCGGGGGAGCTCCTACAATGAGCAGTTCTTC
CDR3: CSWTGSKRGSSYNEQFF
J: TRBJ2-1
D: -
size: many
V: TRBV29-1

DNA: TGCAGTGCTAGAGGGCAACTAGCAGTCTACGAGCAGTACTTC
CDR3: CSARGQLAVYEQYF
J: TRBJ2-7
D: -
size: -
V: TRBV20-1

DNA: TGCGCCAGCAGCTTAACTCCTATGGGAGTCGGGGAGCTGTTTTTT
CDR3: CASSLTPMGVGELFF
J: TRBJ2-2
D: -
size: many
V: TRBV5-1

DNA: TGTGCCAGCTCCGCCCCGAACACCGGGGAGCTGTTTTTT
CDR3: CASSAPNTGELFF
J: TRBJ2-2
D: -
size: many
V: TRBV28

DNA: TGCAGTGCTAGGCTCCCTCCGTCGGAGCAGTTCTTC
CDR3: CSARLPPSEQFF
J: TRBJ2-1
D: -
size: many
V: TRBV20-1

DNA: TGCAGTGCTAGGAGTCTCGGGACAGGGGACAATGAGCAGTTCTTC
CDR3: CSARSLGTGDNEQFF
J: TRBJ2-1
D: TRBD1
size: many
V: TRBV20-1

DNA: TGTGCCAGCAGCATACAGGGCCCTGAAGCTTTCTTT
CDR3: CASSIQGPEAFF
J: TRBJ1-1
D: -
size: many
V: TRBV21-1

DNA: TGTGCCATCAGCCTGGACAGCTTGAACACTGAAGCTTTCTTT
CDR3: CAISLDSLNTEAFF
J: TRBJ1-1
D: -
size: many
V: TRBV10-3

DNA: TGTGCCAGCAGTTACTCGCGGGACAATCAGCCCCAGCATTTT
CDR3: CASSYSRDNQPQHF
J: TRBJ1-5
D: -
size: many
V: TRBV6-6

DNA: TGTGCCAGCAACGGCGGCAGCTCTGGGGCCAACGTCCTGACTTTC
CDR3: CASNGGSSGANVLTF
J: TRBJ2-6
D: -
size: few
V: TRBV28